This T cell receptor (beta chain) was observed in a study of T cell responses to AZD1222 COVID-19 vaccine. Findings of the study overall: Unmutated variant regions reportedly attract nearly half of all spike-specific TCRs. It should be noted that donors were predominantly white British and more often female, and clonal diversity was possibly underestimated.

Concerning this clone itself: Its antigen is unidentified.

Germline V gene data show CDR1 as MNHEY and CDR2 as SMNVEV (reference sequence). Trimming pared 5 bases from V and 8 bases from J, leaving 33 bases between. The CDR3 consists of 19 residues. This table comes from immunoSEQ multiplex PCR, and its TCRdb copy is limited to in-frame clones, with some not included. The sample lists 90,000 to 150,000 clones, about 88% seen once, with about 2.4% in the top ten. Sample: peripheral blood, taken on day 0 of AZD1222 vaccination. This rearrangement joins TRBV27 to TRBJ1-2; D possibly corresponds to TRBD1 (6 bases). The origin of this receptor is an adult in good health. CDR3 residues: CASSITDSWSRGRLRGYTF. The CDR3 coding sequence is TGTGCCAGCAGTATAACCGACTCTTGGAGCAGGGGTCGCCTGAGGGGCTACACCTTC.